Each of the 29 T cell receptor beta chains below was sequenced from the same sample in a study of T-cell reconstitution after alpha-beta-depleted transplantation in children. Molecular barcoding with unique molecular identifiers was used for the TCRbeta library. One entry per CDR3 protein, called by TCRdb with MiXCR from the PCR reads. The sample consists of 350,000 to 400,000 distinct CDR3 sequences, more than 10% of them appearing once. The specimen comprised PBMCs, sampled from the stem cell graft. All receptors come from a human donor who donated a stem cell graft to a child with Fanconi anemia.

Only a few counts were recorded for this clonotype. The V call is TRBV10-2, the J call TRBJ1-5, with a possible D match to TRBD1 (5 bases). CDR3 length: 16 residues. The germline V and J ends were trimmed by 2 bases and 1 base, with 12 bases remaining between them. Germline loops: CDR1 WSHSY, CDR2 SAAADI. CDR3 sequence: CASSEMRGLSNQPQHF. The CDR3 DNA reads TGCGCCAGCAGTGAGATGAGGGGTCTGAGCAATCAGCCCCAGCATTTT.

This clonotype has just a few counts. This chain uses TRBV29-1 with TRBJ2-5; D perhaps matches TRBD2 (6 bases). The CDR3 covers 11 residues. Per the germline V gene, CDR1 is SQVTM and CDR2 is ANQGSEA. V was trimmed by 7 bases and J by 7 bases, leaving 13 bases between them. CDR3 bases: TGCAGCGCAGAGGGGCGGGGGACCCAGTACTTC. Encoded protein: CSAEGRGTQYF.

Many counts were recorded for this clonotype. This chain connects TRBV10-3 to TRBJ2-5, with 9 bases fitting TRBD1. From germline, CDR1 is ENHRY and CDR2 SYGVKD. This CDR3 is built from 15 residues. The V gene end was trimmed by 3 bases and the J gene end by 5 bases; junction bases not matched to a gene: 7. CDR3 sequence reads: CAISDQGQGEETQYF. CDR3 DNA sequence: TGTGCCATCAGTGATCAGGGACAGGGCGAGGAGACCCAGTACTTC.

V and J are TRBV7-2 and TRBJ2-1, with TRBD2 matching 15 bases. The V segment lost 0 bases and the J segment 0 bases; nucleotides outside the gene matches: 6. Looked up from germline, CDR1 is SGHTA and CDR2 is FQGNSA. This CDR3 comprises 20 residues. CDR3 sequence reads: CASSLAPRTSGGGSYNEQFF. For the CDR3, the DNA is TGTGCCAGCAGCTTAGCCCCTAGGACTAGCGGGGGGGGCTCCTACAATGAGCAGTTCTTC.

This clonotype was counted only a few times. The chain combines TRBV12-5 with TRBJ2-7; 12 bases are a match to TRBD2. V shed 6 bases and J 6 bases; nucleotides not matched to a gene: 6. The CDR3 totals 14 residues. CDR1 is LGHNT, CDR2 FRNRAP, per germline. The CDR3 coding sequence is TGTGCTAGTGGCTTTGGACTAGCGGGGATCGAGCAGTACGTC. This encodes CASGFGLAGIEQYV.

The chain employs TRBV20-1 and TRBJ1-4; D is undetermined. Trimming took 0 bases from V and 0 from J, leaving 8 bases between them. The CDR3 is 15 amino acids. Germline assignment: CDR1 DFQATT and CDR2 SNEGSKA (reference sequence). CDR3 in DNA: TGCAGTGCTAGAGATCTGGACGCAACTAATGAAAAACTGTTTTTT. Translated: CSARDLDATNEKLFF.

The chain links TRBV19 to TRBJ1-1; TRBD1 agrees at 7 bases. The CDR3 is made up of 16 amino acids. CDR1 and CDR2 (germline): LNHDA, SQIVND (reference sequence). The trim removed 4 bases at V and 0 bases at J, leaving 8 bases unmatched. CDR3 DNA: TGTGCCAGTAGTACCTCACAGGGGAACCTGAACACTGAAGCTTTCTTT. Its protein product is CASSTSQGNLNTEAFF.

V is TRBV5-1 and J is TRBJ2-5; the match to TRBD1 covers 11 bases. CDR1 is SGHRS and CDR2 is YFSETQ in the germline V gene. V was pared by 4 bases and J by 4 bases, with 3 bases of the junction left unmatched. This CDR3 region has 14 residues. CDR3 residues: CASSGTGGLETQYF. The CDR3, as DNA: TGCGCCAGCAGCGGGACAGGGGGGTTAGAGACCCAGTACTTC.

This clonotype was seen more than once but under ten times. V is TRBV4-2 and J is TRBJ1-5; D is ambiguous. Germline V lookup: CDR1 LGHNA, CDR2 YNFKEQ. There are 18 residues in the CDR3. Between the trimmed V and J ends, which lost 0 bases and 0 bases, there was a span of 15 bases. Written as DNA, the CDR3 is TGTGCCAGCAGCCAAGACAGCCCTTGGGAACATAGCAATCAGCCCCAGCATTTT. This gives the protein CASSQDSPWEHSNQPQHF.

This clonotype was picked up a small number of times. CDR3 in DNA: TGCGCCAGCAGCTTGGGACAGGGGGCCTGGACTGAAGCTTTCTTT. It yields the protein CASSLGQGAWTEAFF. V usage is TRBV5-1 and J usage is TRBJ1-1, with TRBD1 identical over 10 bases. CDR1 and CDR2 from the germline V gene are SGHRS and YFSETQ. The CDR3 spans 15 residues. Trimming took 0 bases from V and 5 from J; bases not matched to a gene: 4.

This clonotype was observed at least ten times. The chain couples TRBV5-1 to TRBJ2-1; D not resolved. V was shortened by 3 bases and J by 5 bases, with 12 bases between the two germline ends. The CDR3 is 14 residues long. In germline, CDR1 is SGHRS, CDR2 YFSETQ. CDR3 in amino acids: CASSSRSADNEQFF. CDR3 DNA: TGCGCCAGCAGCTCGAGGTCCGCAGACAATGAGCAGTTCTTC.

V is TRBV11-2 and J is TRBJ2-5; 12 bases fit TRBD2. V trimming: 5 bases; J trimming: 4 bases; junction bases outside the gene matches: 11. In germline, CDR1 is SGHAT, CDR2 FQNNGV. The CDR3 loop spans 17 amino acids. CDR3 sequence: CASSPRTSTSGGETQYF. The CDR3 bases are TGTGCCAGCAGCCCGCGTACGTCGACTAGCGGGGGAGAGACCCAGTACTTC.

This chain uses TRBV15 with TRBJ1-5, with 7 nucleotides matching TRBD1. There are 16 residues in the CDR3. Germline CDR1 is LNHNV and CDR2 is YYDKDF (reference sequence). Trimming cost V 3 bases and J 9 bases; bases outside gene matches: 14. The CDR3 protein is CATSRPGQLQRGPQHF. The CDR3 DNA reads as TGTGCCACCAGCAGGCCGGGACAGCTTCAGCGGGGGCCCCAGCATTTT.

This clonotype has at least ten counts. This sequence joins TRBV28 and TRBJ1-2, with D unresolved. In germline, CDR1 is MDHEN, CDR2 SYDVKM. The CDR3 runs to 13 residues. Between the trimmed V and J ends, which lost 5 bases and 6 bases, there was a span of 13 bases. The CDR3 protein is CASSAAYGDGYTF. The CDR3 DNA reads TGTGCCAGCAGTGCGGCTTATGGGGATGGCTACACCTTC.

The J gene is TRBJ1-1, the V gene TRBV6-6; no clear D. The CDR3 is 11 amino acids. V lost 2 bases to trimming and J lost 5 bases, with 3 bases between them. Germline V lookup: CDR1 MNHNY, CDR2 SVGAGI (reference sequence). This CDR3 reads CASSYQTEAFF. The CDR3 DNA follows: TGTGCCAGCAGTTACCAGACTGAAGCTTTCTTT.

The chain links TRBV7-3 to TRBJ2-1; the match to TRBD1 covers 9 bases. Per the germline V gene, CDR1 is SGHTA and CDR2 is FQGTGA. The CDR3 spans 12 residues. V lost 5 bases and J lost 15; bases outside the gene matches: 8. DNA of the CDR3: TGTGCCAGCAGCGAAAACCGGGACAGGGTGTTCTTC. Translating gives CASSENRDRVFF.

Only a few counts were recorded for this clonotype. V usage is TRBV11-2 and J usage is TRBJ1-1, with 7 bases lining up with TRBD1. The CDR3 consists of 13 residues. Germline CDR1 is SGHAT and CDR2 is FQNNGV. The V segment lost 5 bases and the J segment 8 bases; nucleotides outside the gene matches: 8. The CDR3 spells CASSPRQGLEAFF. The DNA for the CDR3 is TGTGCCAGCAGCCCACGACAGGGCCTAGAAGCTTTCTTT.

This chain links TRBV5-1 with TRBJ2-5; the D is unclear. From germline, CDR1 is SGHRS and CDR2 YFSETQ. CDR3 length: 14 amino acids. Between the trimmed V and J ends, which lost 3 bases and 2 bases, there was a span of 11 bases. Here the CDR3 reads CASSSQKTQETQYF. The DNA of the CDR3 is TGCGCCAGCAGCTCCCAAAAAACGCAAGAGACCCAGTACTTC.

CDR3 protein: CSAVGNTEAFF. DNA of the CDR3: TGCAGTGCAGTCGGGAACACTGAAGCTTTCTTT. The gene calls are TRBV20-1 and TRBJ1-1; D is unresolved. The CDR3 spans 11 residues. Germline V gene lookup returns CDR1 DFQATT and CDR2 SNEGSKA (reference sequence). With 6 bases removed from V and 1 base from J, the gap between germline ends came to 6 bases.

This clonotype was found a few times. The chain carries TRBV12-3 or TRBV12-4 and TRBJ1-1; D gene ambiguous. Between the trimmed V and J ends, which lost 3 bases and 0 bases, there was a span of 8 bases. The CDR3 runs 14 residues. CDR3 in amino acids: CASSFLSMNTEAFF. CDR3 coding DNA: TGTGCCAGCAGTTTTCTATCTATGAACACTGAAGCTTTCTTT.

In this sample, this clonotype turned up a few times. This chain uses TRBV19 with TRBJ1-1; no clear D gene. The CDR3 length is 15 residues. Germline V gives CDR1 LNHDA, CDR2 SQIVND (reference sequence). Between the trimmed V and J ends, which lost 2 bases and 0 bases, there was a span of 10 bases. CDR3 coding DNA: TGTGCCAGTAGTATAAATTGGGAGATGAACACTGAAGCTTTCTTT. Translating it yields CASSINWEMNTEAFF.

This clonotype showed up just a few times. The CDR3 DNA reads as TGTGCCAGCAATACACAGGGAACAGATACGCAGTATTTT. Its translation is CASNTQGTDTQYF. This chain connects TRBV12-3 or TRBV12-4 to TRBJ2-3; D may be TRBD1 (6 bases). This CDR3 spans 13 amino acids. Trimming removed 7 bases from V and 3 bases from J, with 11 bases in between.

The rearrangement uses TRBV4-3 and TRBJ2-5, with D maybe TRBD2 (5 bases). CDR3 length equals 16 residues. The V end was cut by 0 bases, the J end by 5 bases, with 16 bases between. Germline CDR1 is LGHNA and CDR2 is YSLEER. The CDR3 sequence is CASSQDSRFGGETQYF. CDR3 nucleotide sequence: TGCGCCAGCAGCCAAGATAGCAGATTCGGCGGGGAGACCCAGTACTTC.

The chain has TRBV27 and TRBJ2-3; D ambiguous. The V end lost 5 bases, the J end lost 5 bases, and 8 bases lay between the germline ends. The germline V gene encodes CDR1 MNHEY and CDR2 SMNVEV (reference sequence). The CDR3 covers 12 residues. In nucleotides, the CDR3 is TGTGCCAGCAGTCGCACCCTAGATACGCAGTATTTT. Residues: CASSRTLDTQYF.

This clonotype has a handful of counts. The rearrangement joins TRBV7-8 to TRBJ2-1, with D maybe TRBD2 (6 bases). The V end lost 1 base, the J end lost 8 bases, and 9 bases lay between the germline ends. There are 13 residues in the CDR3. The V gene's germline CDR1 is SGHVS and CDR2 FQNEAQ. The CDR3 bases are TGTGCCAGCAGCTTAGAGGGCGGGGATGAGCAGTTCTTC. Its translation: CASSLEGGDEQFF.

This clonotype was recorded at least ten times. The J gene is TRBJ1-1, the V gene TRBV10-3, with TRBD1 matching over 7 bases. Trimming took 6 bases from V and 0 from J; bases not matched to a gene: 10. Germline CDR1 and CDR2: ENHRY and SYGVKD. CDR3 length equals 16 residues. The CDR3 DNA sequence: TGTGCCATCAGGACAGGGTGGGGATCAATGAACACTGAAGCTTTCTTT. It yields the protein CAIRTGWGSMNTEAFF.

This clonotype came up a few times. DNA for the CDR3: TGTGCCAGCAGCTTGGCGGGGTTCTCTGGAAACACCATATATTTT. Amino acids: CASSLAGFSGNTIYF. V usage is TRBV5-6 and J usage is TRBJ1-3; D is ambiguous. CDR1 SGHDT and CDR2 YYEEEE come from the germline V gene. The CDR3 length is 15 residues. Deletions cut 0 bases from V and 0 bases from J, with 7 bases between.

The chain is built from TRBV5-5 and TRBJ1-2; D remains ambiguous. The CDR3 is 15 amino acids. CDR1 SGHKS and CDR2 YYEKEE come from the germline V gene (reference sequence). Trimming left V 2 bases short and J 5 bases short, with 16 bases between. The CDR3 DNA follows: TGTGCCAGCAGCTTAGACCCGGAGATACGATATGGCTACACCTTC. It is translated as CASSLDPEIRYGYTF.

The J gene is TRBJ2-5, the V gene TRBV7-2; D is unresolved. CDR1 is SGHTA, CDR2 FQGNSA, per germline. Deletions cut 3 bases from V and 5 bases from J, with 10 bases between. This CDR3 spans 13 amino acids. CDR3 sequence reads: CASSFGGFETQYF. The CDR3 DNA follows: TGTGCCAGCAGCTTCGGCGGTTTCGAGACCCAGTACTTC.